The 8 T cell receptor beta chains below all came from one sample that was sequenced in a study of shared clonotypes between healthy human individuals. Measured with immunoSEQ multiplex PCR; TCRdb has only the in-frame clones, and not every one. The sample includes around 2,000,000 clones, approximately 95% seen only once; the top ten take approximately 1%. CD45RO-negative cells were positively selected for CCR7, leaving out terminally differentiated effector memory CD45RA+ cells. The source material was naive CD8+ T cells sorted from blood. The source is a man between 18 and 29 years old in good health.

V gene TRBV5-5 combines with J gene TRBJ1-1; D call uncertain. V was trimmed by 6 bases and J by 6 bases, leaving 18 bases between them. Germline assignment: CDR1 SGHKS and CDR2 YYEKEE (reference sequence). The CDR3 is 14 amino acids. CDR3 loop: CASTPQVGFAEAFF. The CDR3 DNA is TGTGCCAGCACCCCGCAAGTTGGGTTCGCTGAAGCTTTCTTT. Filled out from reference TRBV5-5 and TRBJ1-1, the complete variable domain reads DAGVTQSPTHLIKTRGQQVTLRCSPISGHKSVSWYQQVLGQGPQFIFQYYEKEERGRGNFPDRFSARQFPNYSSELNVNALLLGDSALYLCASTPQVGFAEAFFGQGTRLTVV.

The chain is built from TRBV7-9 and TRBJ2-1; TRBD2 might be the D (6 bases). Germline CDR1 is SEHNR and CDR2 is FQNEAQ (reference sequence). The CDR3 contains 15 residues. CDR3 coding DNA: TGTACTGGGGCTAGGGAGGTAGCGAGCTTCGATGAGCAGTTCTTC. As protein: CTGAREVASFDEQFF.

The rearrangement uses TRBV7-6 and TRBJ2-7; D might be TRBD2 (5 bases). Between the trimmed V and J ends, which lost 3 bases and 6 bases, there was a span of 9 bases. There are 12 residues in the CDR3. Germline V gene lookup returns CDR1 SGHVS and CDR2 FNYEAQ. As DNA, the CDR3 is TGTGCCAGCAGCTTGAACCGGGGCGAGCAGTACTTC. It translates to CASSLNRGEQYF.

The CDR3 loop is CASSLGDLLQETQYF. As DNA, the CDR3 is TGCGCCAGCAGCTTGGGGGATCTCCTCCAAGAGACCCAGTACTTC. The J gene is TRBJ2-5, the V gene TRBV5-1; D is ambiguous. The germline CDR1 and CDR2 sequences are SGHRS and YFSETQ. The V end lost 0 bases, the J end lost 1 base, and 10 bases lay between the germline ends. This CDR3 has 15 amino acids.

V gene TRBV6-6 combines with J gene TRBJ1-1, with TRBD1 matching over 7 bases. The CDR3 has 15 residues. In germline, CDR1 is MNHNY, CDR2 SVGAGI (reference sequence). The trim removed 4 bases at V and 1 base at J, leaving 6 bases unmatched. The CDR3 DNA reads as TGTGCCAGCAGTTCGTTGACAGGGTCGAACACTGAAGCTTTCTTT. Translated: CASSSLTGSNTEAFF.

Comments on this clone: This CDR3 is also generated by other DNA sequences in the sample. V and J are TRBV4-3 and TRBJ1-3, with D unresolved. CDR1 and CDR2 (germline): LGHNA, YSLEER. Trimming stripped 0 bases from V and 2 bases from J, with 8 bases between. The CDR3 has 15 residues. CDR3 sequence (DNA): TGCGCCAGCAGCCAAGATCGAACAGCTGGAAACACCATATATTTT. Its translation is CASSQDRTAGNTIYF.

The gene calls are TRBV29-1 and TRBJ2-1; 14 bases are a match to TRBD2. This CDR3 is built from 16 residues. CDR1 and CDR2 from the germline V gene are SQVTM and ANQGSEA. V shed 0 bases, J shed 13 bases, and the junction held 11 bases outside the gene matches. CDR3 sequence: CSVEDPGTSGSYLQFF. DNA for the CDR3: TGCAGCGTTGAAGATCCCGGGACTAGCGGGAGTTACTTACAGTTCTTC.

This chain uses TRBV19 with TRBJ1-2; the D gene is possibly TRBD1 (6 bases). CDR1 is LNHDA and CDR2 is SQIVND in the germline V gene (reference sequence). There are 14 residues in the CDR3. Trimming cost V 3 bases and J 6 bases, with 14 bases left between them. The DNA for the CDR3 is TGTGCCAGTAGTATTGAGAGGGGGGAAGATGGCTACACCTTC. It translates to CASSIERGEDGYTF.